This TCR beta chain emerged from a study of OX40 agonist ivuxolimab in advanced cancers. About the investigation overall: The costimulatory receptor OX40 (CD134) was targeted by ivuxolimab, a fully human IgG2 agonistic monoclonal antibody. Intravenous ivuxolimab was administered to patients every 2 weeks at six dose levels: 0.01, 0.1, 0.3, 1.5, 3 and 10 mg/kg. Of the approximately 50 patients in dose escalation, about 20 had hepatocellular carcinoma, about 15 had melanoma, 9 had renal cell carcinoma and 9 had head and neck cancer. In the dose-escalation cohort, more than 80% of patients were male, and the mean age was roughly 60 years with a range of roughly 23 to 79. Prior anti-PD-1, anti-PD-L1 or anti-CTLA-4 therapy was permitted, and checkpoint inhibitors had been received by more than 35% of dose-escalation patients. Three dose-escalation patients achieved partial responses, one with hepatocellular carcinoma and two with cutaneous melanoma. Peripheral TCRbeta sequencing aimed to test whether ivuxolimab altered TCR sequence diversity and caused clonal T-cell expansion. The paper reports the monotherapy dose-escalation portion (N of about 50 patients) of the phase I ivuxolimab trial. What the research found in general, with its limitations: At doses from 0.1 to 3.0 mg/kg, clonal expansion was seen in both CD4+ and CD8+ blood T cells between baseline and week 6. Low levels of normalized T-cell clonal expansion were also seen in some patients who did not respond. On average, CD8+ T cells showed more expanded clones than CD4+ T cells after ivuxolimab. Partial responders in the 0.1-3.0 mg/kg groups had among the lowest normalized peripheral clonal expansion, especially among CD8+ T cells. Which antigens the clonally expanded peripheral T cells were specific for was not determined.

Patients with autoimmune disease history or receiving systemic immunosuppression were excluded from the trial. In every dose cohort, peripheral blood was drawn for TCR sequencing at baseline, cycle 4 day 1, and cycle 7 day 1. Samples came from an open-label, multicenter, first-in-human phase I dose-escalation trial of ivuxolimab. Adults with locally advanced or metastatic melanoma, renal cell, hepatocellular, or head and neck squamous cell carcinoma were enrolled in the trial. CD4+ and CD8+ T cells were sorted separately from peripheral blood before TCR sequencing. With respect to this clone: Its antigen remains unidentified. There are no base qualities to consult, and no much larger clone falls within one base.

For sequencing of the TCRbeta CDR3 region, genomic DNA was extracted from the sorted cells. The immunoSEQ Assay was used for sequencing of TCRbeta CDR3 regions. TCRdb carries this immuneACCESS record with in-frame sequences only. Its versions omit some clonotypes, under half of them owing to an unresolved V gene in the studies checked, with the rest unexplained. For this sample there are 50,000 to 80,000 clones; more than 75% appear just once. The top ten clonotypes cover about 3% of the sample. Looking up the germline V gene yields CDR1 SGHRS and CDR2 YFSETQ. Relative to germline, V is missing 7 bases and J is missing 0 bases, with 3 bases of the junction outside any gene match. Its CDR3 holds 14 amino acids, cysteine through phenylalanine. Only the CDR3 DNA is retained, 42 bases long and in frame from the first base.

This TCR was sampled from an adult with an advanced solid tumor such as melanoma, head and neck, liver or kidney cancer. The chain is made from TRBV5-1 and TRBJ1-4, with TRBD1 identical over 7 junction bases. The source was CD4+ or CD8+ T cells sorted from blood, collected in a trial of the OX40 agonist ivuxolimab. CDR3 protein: CASGDSATNEKLFF. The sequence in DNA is TGCGCCAGCGGGGACAGTGCAACTAATGAAAAACTGTTTTTT.